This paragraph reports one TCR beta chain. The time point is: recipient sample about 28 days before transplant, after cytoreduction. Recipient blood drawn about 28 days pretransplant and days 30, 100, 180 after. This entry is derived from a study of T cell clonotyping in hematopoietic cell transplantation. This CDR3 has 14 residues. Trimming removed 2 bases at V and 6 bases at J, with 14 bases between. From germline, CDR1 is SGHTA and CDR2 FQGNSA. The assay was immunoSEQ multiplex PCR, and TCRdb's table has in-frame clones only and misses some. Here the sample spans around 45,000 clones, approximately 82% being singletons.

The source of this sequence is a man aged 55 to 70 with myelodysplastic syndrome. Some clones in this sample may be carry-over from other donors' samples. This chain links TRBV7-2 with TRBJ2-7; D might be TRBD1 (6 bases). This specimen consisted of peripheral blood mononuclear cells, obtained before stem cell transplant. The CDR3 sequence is CASSLYQGFSEQYF. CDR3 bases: TGTGCCAGCAGCTTATACCAGGGGTTCAGCGAGCAGTACTTC.